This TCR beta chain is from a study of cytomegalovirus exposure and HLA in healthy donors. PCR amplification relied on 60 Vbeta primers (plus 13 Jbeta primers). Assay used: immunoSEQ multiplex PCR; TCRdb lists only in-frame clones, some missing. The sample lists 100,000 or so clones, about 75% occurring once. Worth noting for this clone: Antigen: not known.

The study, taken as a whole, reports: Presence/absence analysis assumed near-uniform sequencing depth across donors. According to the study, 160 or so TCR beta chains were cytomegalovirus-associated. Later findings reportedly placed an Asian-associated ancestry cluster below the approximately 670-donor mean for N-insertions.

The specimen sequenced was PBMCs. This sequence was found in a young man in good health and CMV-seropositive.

The CDR3 bases are TGTGCCAGCAGCTTAGAGGGACATAACACTGAAGCTTTCTTT. It specifies CASSLEGHNTEAFF. The chain joins TRBV7-8 to TRBJ1-1, with a tentative D call TRBD1 (6 bases). Looked up from germline, CDR1 is SGHVS and CDR2 is FQNEAQ. V was shortened by 1 base and J by 2 bases, with 8 bases between the two germline ends. The CDR3 is made up of 14 amino acids.